This entry features one TCR beta chain sequence. What it binds is unknown. These data belong to a study of shared clonotypes between healthy human individuals. The study's findings and limits: Sorted-subset sequencing was shown by rarefaction to be incomplete despite large depth.

Libraries were prepared by immunoSEQ multiplex PCR; TCRdb keeps only in-frame clonotypes and omits some of them. The sample holds more than 2 million clones, around 95% seen once. This CDR3 has 15 amino acids. The germline V gene has CDR1 SNHLY and CDR2 FYNNEI. The junction had 9 bases not matched to a gene; V was cut back by 6 bases and J by 5 bases. The sequence came from a man between 18 and 35 years old in good health. The sample was naive CD4+ T cells sorted from blood. Subset indicated: CD45RA+ positively selected. The genes are TRBV2 and TRBJ1-5; 8 positions match TRBD1. CDR3 protein: CASSVRDRRDQPQHF. The CDR3 DNA reads TGTGCCAGCAGCGTCCGGGACAGGAGGGATCAGCCCCAGCATTTT.